The 24 T cell receptor beta chains listed next were all sequenced from one sample in a study of OX40 agonist ivuxolimab in advanced cancers. Here immunoSEQ multiplex PCR was the method, and the copy in TCRdb shows in-frame clones only, minus some. The table includes some 79,000 clones, 90% to 95% detected once. The sequencing used CD4+ or CD8+ T cells sorted from blood, collected in a trial of the OX40 agonist ivuxolimab. These receptors were collected from an adult with an advanced solid tumor such as melanoma, head and neck, liver or kidney cancer.

This chain joins TRBV7-2 and TRBJ1-4; D may be TRBD1 (6 bases). Germline loops: CDR1 SGHTA, CDR2 FQGNSA. Trimming pared 5 bases from V and 7 bases from J, leaving 17 bases between. The CDR3 is made up of 15 amino acids. Here the CDR3 reads CASSLHQGPGEKLFF. Written as DNA, the CDR3 is TGTGCCAGCAGCCTACATCAGGGGCCGGGTGAAAAACTGTTTTTT.

CDR3 bases: TGCGCCAGCAGCTCCCTAGCGGGAGGGCCCTCTAACGAGCAGTACTTC. Translated, it gives CASSSLAGGPSNEQYF. The V call is TRBV5-1, the J call TRBJ2-7, with 12 bases lining up with TRBD2. V lost 3 bases to trimming and J lost 5 bases; unmatched junction nucleotides: 9. The CDR3 covers 16 residues. Per germline, CDR1 SGHRS and CDR2 YFSETQ.

On this clone itself: One junction end disagrees with the germline gene, perhaps due to a read error. CDR3 nucleotides: TGTGCCAGCAGTTACTCGGGGGGTTCCTATTTT. This encodes CASSYSGGSYF. This rearrangement joins TRBV6-5 to TRBJ1-1; D possibly corresponds to TRBD1 (5 bases). The CDR3 covers 11 residues. Germline V CDR1 and CDR2: MNHEY, SVGAGI.

The chain has TRBV5-1 and TRBJ2-2; TRBD2 agrees at 13 bases. V shed 4 bases and J 3 bases; nucleotides not matched to a gene: 3. The CDR3 has 16 residues. The germline gives CDR1 SGHRS, CDR2 YFSETQ. CDR3 residues: CASSKLAGGDTGELFF. CDR3 DNA sequence: TGCGCCAGCAGCAAACTAGCGGGAGGGGACACCGGGGAGCTGTTTTTT. Supplemented by reference TRBV5-1 and TRBJ2-2, the full variable domain reads KAGVTQTPRYLIKTRGQQVTLSCSPISGHRSVSWYQQTPGQGLQFLFEYFSETQRNKGNFPGRFSGRQFSNSRSEMNVSTLELGDSALYLCASSKLAGGDTGELFFGEGSRLTVL.

The rearrangement links TRBV9 to TRBJ1-4; a weak D match, TRBD1 (6 bases). The V and J ends lost 0 bases and 5 bases respectively, with 14 bases between them. Germline-derived CDR1 and CDR2 are SGDLS and YYNGEE. CDR3 length: 16 amino acids. Here the CDR3 reads CASSVATEGGNEKLFF. The CDR3 bases are TGTGCCAGCAGCGTAGCGACAGAAGGGGGGAATGAAAAACTGTTTTTT.

The rearrangement uses TRBV5-1 and TRBJ1-1; D gene uncertain. This CDR3 spans 13 amino acids. CDR1 is SGHRS, CDR2 YFSETQ, per germline. With 0 bases removed from V and 5 bases from J, the gap between germline ends came to 8 bases. The CDR3 loop reads CASSLGEQTEAFF. The CDR3 nucleotides are TGCGCCAGCAGCTTGGGAGAGCAAACTGAAGCTTTCTTT.

The chain has TRBV2 and TRBJ2-7; D could derive from TRBD1 or TRBD2 (5 bases each). Germline assignment: CDR1 SNHLY and CDR2 FYNNEI. The CDR3 is 16 amino acids. V gave up 9 bases and J gave up 6 bases, with 27 bases separating them. The CDR3 sequence is CARGKAGGIPKREQYF. The CDR3 DNA follows: TGTGCCAGAGGGAAGGCTGGGGGTATACCTAAACGCGAGCAGTACTTC.

The J gene is TRBJ2-7, the V gene TRBV5-1; D gene unclear. Trimming stripped 3 bases from V and 11 bases from J, with 12 bases between. This CDR3 spans 11 amino acids. Germline CDR1 is SGHRS and CDR2 is YFSETQ. This CDR3 is CASSWERVKYF. The CDR3 coding sequence is TGCGCCAGCAGCTGGGAACGGGTGAAGTACTTC.

This rearrangement joins TRBV5-1 to TRBJ1-5; TRBD1 agrees at 9 bases. The germline gives CDR1 SGHRS, CDR2 YFSETQ. The length of the CDR3 is 16 residues. V shed 4 bases and J 4 bases; nucleotides not matched to a gene: 9. The CDR3 region has the DNA TGCGCCAGCAGCCCCACCGGGACAGGGATGAATCAGCCCCAGCATTTT. Protein product: CASSPTGTGMNQPQHF.

The CDR3 sequence: CASGRDRGRAGANVLTF. The CDR3 DNA is TGTGCCAGCGGACGGGACAGGGGGCGCGCTGGGGCCAACGTCCTGACTTTC. V and J are TRBV27 and TRBJ2-6; TRBD1 agrees at 12 bases. The germline gives CDR1 MNHEY, CDR2 SMNVEV (reference sequence). V gave up 8 bases and J gave up 2 bases; unmatched junction bases: 7. CDR3 length: 17 amino acids. Drawing the rest from reference TRBV27 and TRBJ2-6, the complete variable domain is EAQVTQNPRYLITVTGKKLTVTCSQNMNHEYMSWYRQDPGLGLRQIYYSMNVEVTDKGDVPEGYKVSRKEKRNFPLILESPSPNQTSLYFCASGRDRGRAGANVLTFGAGSRLTVL.

This rearrangement joins TRBV2 to TRBJ2-7, with TRBD1 identical over 11 bases. V trimming: 6 bases; J trimming: 5 bases; junction bases outside the gene matches: 3. This CDR3 comprises 13 residues. The V gene's germline CDR1 is SNHLY and CDR2 FYNNEI. DNA for the CDR3: TGTGCCAGCAGCCGGGACAGGGGGGACGAGCAGTACTTC. Amino acids: CASSRDRGDEQYF.

This clone was counted a few times. DNA for the CDR3: TGTGCCAGCAACAGGGGCTATGGCTACACCTTC. Amino acids: CASNRGYGYTF. The chain joins TRBV19 to TRBJ1-2; TRBD1 agrees at 7 bases. The junction had 2 bases not matched to a gene; V was cut back by 9 bases and J by 4 bases. The CDR3 extends over 11 amino acids. Germline CDR1 is LNHDA and CDR2 is SQIVND (reference sequence).

This chain links TRBV6-5 with TRBJ2-7, with D perhaps matching TRBD1 (7 bases). This CDR3 has 14 amino acids. Germline V gives CDR1 MNHEY, CDR2 SVGAGI. V was pared by 6 bases and J by 3 bases, with 15 bases between. The CDR3 loop reads CASSGQAGNYEQYF. CDR3 DNA sequence: TGTGCCAGCAGCGGACAGGCGGGAAACTACGAGCAGTACTTC.

A single count supports this clone. The rearrangement uses TRBV29-1 and TRBJ2-1, with TRBD1 as a possible D gene (6 bases). The length of the CDR3 is 14 residues. The V end lost 8 bases, the J end lost 6 bases, and 20 bases lay between the germline ends. Germline values: CDR1 SQVTM, CDR2 ANQGSEA. The CDR3 DNA reads as TGCAGCACCCTCAGGGGCCGGATCTTCAATGAGCAGTTCTTC. Encoded protein: CSTLRGRIFNEQFF.

CDR3: CASSFTRTSGNTGELFF. CDR3 in DNA: TGTGCCAGCAGCTTCACCCGGACTAGCGGGAACACCGGGGAGCTGTTTTTT. V usage is TRBV11-3 and J usage is TRBJ2-2; 10 bases agree with TRBD2. V was clipped by 3 bases and J by 1 base; unmatched bases: 5. CDR3 length equals 17 residues. The germline gives CDR1 SGHNT, CDR2 YENEEA.

This clone was detected once. Other DNA sequences from this sample encode an identical CDR3 as well. The rearrangement joins TRBV30 to TRBJ2-5; D may be TRBD2 (6 bases). Trimming took 5 bases from V and 5 from J, leaving 9 bases between them. The CDR3 covers 11 residues. Germline V CDR1 and CDR2: GTSNPN, SVGIG (reference sequence). The CDR3 reads CAWSRGETQYF. DNA for the CDR3: TGTGCCTGGTCTCGGGGGGAGACCCAGTACTTC.

This clone has a single count. The chain joins TRBV7-2 to TRBJ2-2; 7 bases are a match to TRBD1. The germline V gene encodes CDR1 SGHTA and CDR2 FQGNSA. The V gene end was trimmed by 0 bases and the J gene end by 0 bases; junction bases not matched to a gene: 1. This CDR3 comprises 16 residues. In nucleotides, the CDR3 is TGTGCCAGCAGCTTAGCCGGGACAGCGAACACCGGGGAGCTGTTTTTT. This gives the protein CASSLAGTANTGELFF.

The J gene is TRBJ2-7, the V gene TRBV5-6; D is uncertain. Germline CDR1 SGHDT, CDR2 YYEEEE. V was cut by 0 bases and J by 3 bases, with 10 bases left in between. The CDR3 totals 14 residues. In DNA, the CDR3 is TGTGCCAGCAGCTTGGAAAGGCATAACTACGAGCAGTACTTC. The encoded protein is CASSLERHNYEQYF.

This clone was recorded once. The chain links TRBV9 to TRBJ2-1; perhaps TRBD2 as D (5 bases). Deletions cut 0 bases from V and 2 bases from J, with 9 bases between. Germline V gene lookup returns CDR1 SGDLS and CDR2 YYNGEE. This CDR3 has 15 residues. The CDR3 DNA reads TGTGCCAGCAGCGTAGGGGGAGTTGCCTACAATGAGCAGTTCTTC. It encodes CASSVGGVAYNEQFF.

This chain connects TRBV5-4 to TRBJ2-1; weak D call: TRBD1 (6 bases). Trimming left V 4 bases short and J 0 bases short, with 8 bases between. The CDR3 runs to 14 residues. Looked up from germline, CDR1 is SGHNT and CDR2 is YYREEE (reference sequence). The CDR3 DNA reads as TGTGCCAGCAGCATGGACAGCTCCTACAATGAGCAGTTCTTC. Amino acid sequence: CASSMDSSYNEQFF.

The gene calls are TRBV7-2 and TRBJ1-1, with D uncertain. Trimming stripped 5 bases from V and 0 bases from J, with 13 bases between. Germline CDR1 reads SGHTA; CDR2 reads FQGNSA. CDR3 length: 15 residues. CDR3 sequence (DNA): TGTGCCAGCAGCACCGCTCGTGGGGTGAACACTGAAGCTTTCTTT. Its protein is CASSTARGVNTEAFF.

The chain links TRBV9 to TRBJ2-3; no firm D call. The CDR3 has 12 amino acids. Germline assignment: CDR1 SGDLS and CDR2 YYNGEE. Trimming shortened V by 3 bases and J by 7 bases, and 9 bases separated the two germline ends. CDR3 DNA: TGTGCCAGCAGCGGGTTTACGTATACGCAGTATTTT. Protein sequence: CASSGFTYTQYF.

V is TRBV5-1 and J is TRBJ2-5; D might be TRBD2 (6 bases). V lost 0 bases, J lost 6 bases, and 12 bases lay in between. The CDR3 is 14 amino acids. Looked up from germline, CDR1 is SGHRS and CDR2 is YFSETQ. The CDR3 bases are TGCGCCAGCAGCTTGGACGGGAGTGGAAAGACCCAGTACTTC. Translating it yields CASSLDGSGKTQYF.

The V and J genes are TRBV11-1 and TRBJ2-2; TRBD2 aligns across 11 bases. V lost 3 bases to trimming and J lost 2 bases; unmatched junction nucleotides: 5. Germline values: CDR1 SGHAT, CDR2 FQDESV (reference sequence). This CDR3 is 17 amino acids long. As DNA, the CDR3 is TGTGCCAGCAGCTTCAGCAGACTAGCGGGAAACACCGGGGAGCTGTTTTTT. Amino acids: CASSFSRLAGNTGELFF.